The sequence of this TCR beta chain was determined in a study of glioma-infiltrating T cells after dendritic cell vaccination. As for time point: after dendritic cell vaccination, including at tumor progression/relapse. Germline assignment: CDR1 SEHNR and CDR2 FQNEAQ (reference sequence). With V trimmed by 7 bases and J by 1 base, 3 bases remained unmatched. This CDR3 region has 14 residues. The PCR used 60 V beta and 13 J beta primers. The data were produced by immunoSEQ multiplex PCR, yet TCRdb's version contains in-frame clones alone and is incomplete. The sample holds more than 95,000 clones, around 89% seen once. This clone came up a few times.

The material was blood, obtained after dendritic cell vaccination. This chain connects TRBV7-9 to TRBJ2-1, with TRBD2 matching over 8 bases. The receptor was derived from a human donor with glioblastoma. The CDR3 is CASTSGLSYNEQFF. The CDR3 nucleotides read TGTGCCAGCACTAGCGGGCTGTCCTACAATGAGCAGTTCTTC.